The 21 T cell receptor beta chains below were found in one sample sequenced in a study of T cell responses to AZD1222 COVID-19 vaccine. The protocol was immunoSEQ multiplex PCR, while the TCRdb copy is restricted to in-frame clones and leaves out a portion. The data show more than 75,000 clones, 80% to 90% seen once. Sequencing used peripheral blood, obtained on day 0 of AZD1222 vaccination. The receptors here all came from an adult in good health.

J is TRBJ1-6 and V is TRBV5-4, with D possibly being TRBD1 (6 bases). CDR3 length: 15 amino acids. In germline, CDR1 is SGHNT, CDR2 YYREEE (reference sequence). Trimming left V 2 bases short and J 6 bases short, with 12 bases between. The CDR3: CASSLSQGRNSPLHF. DNA of the CDR3: TGTGCCAGCAGCTTATCACAGGGTCGTAATTCACCCCTCCACTTT. Full variable domain (remainder filled in from reference TRBV5-4 and TRBJ1-6): ETGVTQSPTHLIKTRGQQVTLRCSSQSGHNTVSWYQQALGQGPQFIFQYYREEENGRGNFPPRFSGLQFPNYSSELNVNALELDDSALYLCASSLSQGRNSPLHFGNGTRLTVT.

For this clone: An end of the junction does not agree with germline; a read error may underlie this. The V call is TRBV29-1, the J call TRBJ2-7; 7 nucleotides match TRBD1. The CDR3 has 12 residues. In germline, CDR1 is SQVTM, CDR2 ANQGSEA. The DNA for the CDR3 is TGCAGCGTTAAAGACAGGGATTACGGGCAGTACTTC. Its protein product is CSVKDRDYGQYF.

J is TRBJ1-1 and V is TRBV28, with a weak D call TRBD1 (5 bases). This CDR3 contains 14 residues. CDR1 and CDR2 (germline): MDHEN, SYDVKM. V lost 3 bases to trimming and J lost 3 bases, with 11 bases between them. The CDR3 sequence is CASSFPAGYTEAFF. CDR3 nucleotides: TGTGCCAGCAGTTTCCCTGCAGGGTACACTGAAGCTTTCTTT.

This CDR3 is CASNTVADNSPLHF. The CDR3 bases are TGTGCCAGCAACACAGTCGCGGATAATTCACCCCTCCACTTT. The chain is built from TRBV21-1 and TRBJ1-6. TRBV21-1 is listed as a pseudogene. CDR3 length: 14 amino acids.

The V call is TRBV11-3, the J call TRBJ1-6; D unclear. The germline V gene encodes CDR1 SGHNT and CDR2 YENEEA. There are 13 residues in the CDR3. Trimming stripped 0 bases from V and 12 bases from J, with 9 bases between. CDR3 sequence (DNA): TGTGCCAGCAGCTTAGAAATGGGAAAACCCCTCCACTTT. This sequence encodes CASSLEMGKPLHF.

This clone was observed a single time. The chain is built from TRBV5-1 and TRBJ1-4, with 8 bases matching TRBD1. Germline CDR1 SGHRS, CDR2 YFSETQ. The J segment lost 4 bases and the V segment lost 4 bases, leaving 6 bases of the junction unmatched. The CDR3 covers 15 residues. CDR3 sequence: CASSDKQGGNEKLFF. In DNA, the CDR3 is TGCGCCAGCAGCGACAAACAGGGGGGTAATGAAAAACTGTTTTTT. Full variable domain (rest looked up from reference TRBV5-1 and TRBJ1-4): KAGVTQTPRYLIKTRGQQVTLSCSPISGHRSVSWYQQTPGQGLQFLFEYFSETQRNKGNFPGRFSGRQFSNSRSEMNVSTLELGDSALYLCASSDKQGGNEKLFFGSGTQLSVL.

This clone was seen a single time. The chain employs TRBV4-1 and TRBJ1-2, with D perhaps TRBD1 (5 bases). The CDR3 is 14 residues long. Germline lookup yields CDR1 MGHRA and CDR2 YSYEKL. The V end was cut by 3 bases, the J end by 3 bases, with 11 bases between. CDR3 residues: CASSQPGTHYGYTF. The CDR3 nucleotides are TGCGCCAGCAGCCAGCCCGGGACCCACTATGGCTACACCTTC.

This clone has more than one count but fewer than ten. This rearrangement joins TRBV4-3 to TRBJ2-6; TRBD1 matches at 8 bases. Germline V lookup: CDR1 LGHNA, CDR2 YSLEER. The junction had 3 bases not matched to a gene; V was cut back by 2 bases and J by 3 bases. This CDR3 region has 16 residues. The CDR3 spells CASSQKTGVGANVLTF. The CDR3 DNA sequence: TGCGCCAGCAGCCAAAAGACAGGGGTTGGGGCCAACGTCCTGACTTTC.

The rearrangement links TRBV11-2 to TRBJ2-2; 8 nucleotides align to TRBD1. CDR3 length: 15 residues. In germline, CDR1 is SGHAT, CDR2 FQNNGV. With V trimmed by 4 bases and J by 5 bases, 6 bases remained unmatched. The CDR3 protein is CASSSGQGGTGELFF. As DNA, the CDR3 is TGTGCCAGCAGCTCCGGACAGGGCGGGACCGGGGAGCTGTTTTTT.

The rearrangement uses TRBV30 and TRBJ2-3, with 9 bases that match TRBD2. Germline trimming cut 1 base from V and 5 bases from J; bases unmatched to any gene: 1. The CDR3 loop spans 13 amino acids. Germline assignment: CDR1 GTSNPN and CDR2 SVGIG (reference sequence). CDR3 sequence (DNA): TGTGCCTGGAGTGGCGGGGGGGGAGATACGCAGTATTTT. It is translated as CAWSGGGGDTQYF.

This clone was observed a single time. This chain links TRBV3-1 (or the pseudogene TRBV3-2) with TRBJ1-2; TRBD1 aligns across 10 bases. CDR3 length equals 15 residues. The germline V gene has CDR1 LGHDT and CDR2 YNNKEL (reference sequence). V gave up 0 bases and J gave up 3 bases; unmatched junction bases: 1. CDR3 region: CASSQEGQGDYGYTF. The DNA for the CDR3 is TGTGCCAGCAGCCAAGAAGGACAGGGGGACTATGGCTACACCTTC.

The J gene is TRBJ2-2, the V gene TRBV29-1, with TRBD1 matching over 10 bases. The CDR3 consists of 16 residues. The germline gives CDR1 SQVTM, CDR2 ANQGSEA. V lost 6 bases and J lost 3; bases outside the gene matches: 10. The CDR3 region has the DNA TGCAGCGTGTCTTCGGGACAGGGGTCTCACACCGGGGAGCTGTTTTTT. Amino acids: CSVSSGQGSHTGELFF.

The chain links TRBV4-1 to TRBJ1-1; no definite D call. Germline V gene sequence: CDR1 MGHRA, CDR2 YSYEKL. This CDR3 has 13 amino acids. The V gene lost 1 base and the J gene lost 3 bases, with 6 bases spanning the gap. CDR3 region: CASSQVVDTEAFF. CDR3 DNA sequence: TGCGCCAGCAGCCAAGTTGTGGACACTGAAGCTTTCTTT.

This chain joins TRBV6-1 and TRBJ1-1, with D possibly matching TRBD1 (5 bases). V was trimmed by 1 base and J by 1 base, leaving 13 bases between them. The CDR3 extends over 16 amino acids. Germline V gene lookup returns CDR1 MNHNS and CDR2 SASEGT. The CDR3 here is CASSEEEGRWNTEAFF. The CDR3 DNA follows: TGTGCCAGCAGTGAAGAGGAGGGACGGTGGAACACTGAAGCTTTCTTT.

This clone was counted a single time. The chain recombines TRBV15 with TRBJ2-4; D possibly corresponds to TRBD2 (5 bases). The CDR3 consists of 15 residues. Trimming stripped 0 bases from V and 3 bases from J, with 9 bases between. Germline CDR1 is LNHNV and CDR2 is YYDKDF (reference sequence). CDR3 nucleotide sequence: TGTGCCACCAGCAGAGAAAGGGCGGGCAAAAACATTCAGTACTTC. Its translation: CATSRERAGKNIQYF.

This clone was detected once. In nucleotides, the CDR3 is TGTGCCAGCATGGGACAGGGTCGGGGTGAGCAGTTCTTC. It encodes CASMGQGRGEQFF. The chain is built from TRBV6-5 and TRBJ2-1, with 9 bases fitting TRBD1. After removal of 7 bases from V and 9 bases from J, the junction contained 7 bases not matched to a gene. The length of the CDR3 is 13 residues. CDR1 is MNHEY, CDR2 SVGAGI, per germline.

This clone occurred a few times. V and J are TRBV7-8 and TRBJ1-2, with 8 bases lining up with TRBD1. This CDR3 is 16 amino acids long. Germline CDR1 SGHVS, CDR2 FQNEAQ. Trimming removed 0 bases from V and 3 bases from J; junction bases left unmatched: 6. CDR3 residues: CASSLAFTDRDYGYTF. In DNA, the CDR3 is TGTGCCAGCAGCTTAGCGTTTACGGACAGGGACTATGGCTACACCTTC.

The gene calls are TRBV9 and TRBJ1-6, with 7 bases that match TRBD1. The germline V gene encodes CDR1 SGDLS and CDR2 YYNGEE. V trimming: 3 bases; J trimming: 7 bases; junction bases outside the gene matches: 4. The CDR3 length is 14 residues. The CDR3 spells CASSGGTANSPLHF. CDR3 nucleotides: TGTGCCAGCAGCGGCGGGACAGCCAATTCACCCCTCCACTTT.

V usage is TRBV5-5 and J usage is TRBJ2-1, with 8 bases aligning to TRBD1. The length of the CDR3 is 15 residues. Germline assignment: CDR1 SGHKS and CDR2 YYEKEE (reference sequence). V was pared by 2 bases and J by 2 bases, with 3 bases of the junction left unmatched. The CDR3 region is CASSFDRGTYNEQFF. CDR3 nucleotide sequence: TGTGCCAGCAGCTTCGACAGGGGAACCTACAATGAGCAGTTCTTC.

The chain employs TRBV28 and TRBJ1-3, with a weak D call TRBD1 (6 bases). CDR3 length equals 15 residues. Germline assignment: CDR1 MDHEN and CDR2 SYDVKM. V was cut by 5 bases and J by 0 bases, with 11 bases left in between. The CDR3 spells CASSPLDSSGNTIYF. CDR3 nucleotides: TGTGCCAGCAGTCCACTGGACAGCTCTGGAAACACCATATATTTT.

Concerning this clone itself: At one end the junction does not follow the germline gene, possibly because of a read error. The chain combines TRBV9 with TRBJ2-5; 9 bases are shared with TRBD2. The germline V gene has CDR1 SGDLS and CDR2 YYNGEE. The CDR3 length is 16 residues. The CDR3 sequence is CAGSVVAGVFQETQYF. The CDR3, as DNA: TGTGCCGGCAGCGTAGTAGCGGGGGTTTTTCAAGAGACCCAGTACTTC.